Listed here is a single TCR beta chain. There are many counts of this clonotype. What this receptor recognizes is not known. Base qualities are missing; no much larger clone stands one base away. The record originates from a study of HIV-infected children after antiretroviral therapy interruption (dated by TCRdb to between 2018 and 2021). Concerning the study at large: Eight children were included: four on planned treatment interruption and four on continuous treatment, all with CD4+ count above 500 and viral load below 50 copies/ml. A median age of roughly 9.2 years was recorded in the interruption group, and a median age of roughly 8 years was recorded in the continuous treatment group. Recorded exposure to EBV and CMV was present in most of the participating children. Samples from the interruption arm were taken at week 0, at week 12, at the end of interruption (week 24 or 48), and about 3 years after the study ended. Continuous-treatment samples were analyzed from corresponding weeks 0, 48 and 150. Alongside measurements of thymic output, the study compared TCR repertoires of children on planned treatment interruption with TCR repertoires of children on continuous antiretroviral treatment.

Libraries were constructed by 3' RACE. TCR libraries were constructed from RNA with a 3' RACE protocol that used unique molecular identifiers to correct for PCR amplification bias. Up to about 12 amplicon libraries were pooled and sequenced on an Illumina MiSeq with v2 2x250 paired-end chemistry. The paper's processing steps were these. Decombinator was used to process the reads, assigning V and J genes and CDR3 and applying barcode-based correction of errors and PCR bias. Repertoires were subsampled to equal depth before Gini coefficient calculation using the R ineq package. CDR3 similarity was assessed with GLIPH, Hamming distance and a shared triplet metric. Clones were called with MiXCR by TCRdb after fastp trimmed the public reads at Q25, and only in-frame beta chains were retained. One record per CDR3 amino acid sequence lists the most common genes and DNA. TCRdb, not the authors, supplied the V and J calls. The table for this sample lists under 50,000 distinct CDR3 sequences; around 4% of them were counted only once. The ten largest clones add up to 0.55% to 0.85% of the sample.

The intended sense of this specimen's treatment or condition label: PENTA 11 planned treatment interruption arm or continuous ART arm. Children from the United Kingdom aged 2 to 15 years who had been given at least three-drug ART for at least 24 weeks were enrolled as participants. Cryopreserved PBMCs containing at least 5 million viable cells were required, and four candidate patients were excluded because of low viable PBMC yield. Naive CD4+ CD45RA+ CD45RO- T cells were FACS-sorted from thawed PBMCs on a FACSAria III cell sorter. The sorted cells were fixed, and RNA was then extracted with the RNeasy FFPE kit and afterward with the RNeasy Micro kit. What the study reported, not specific to this receptor: Sorted CD45RA+ naive cells might include minor non-naive CD45RA+ populations such as EMRA or stem memory cells. The small number of patients is a limitation of the study, so the data should be interpreted with caution. In naive CD4+ repertoires of PTI patients, CDR3 sharing between time points fell after interruption began; many sequences were shared between end of interruption and 3 years later. An increase in the naive CD4+ Gini coefficient was observed by the end of treatment interruption, suggesting clonal expansion, and a return to baseline was observed by 3 years.

This receptor was taken from a pool of human donors with HIV. The sequencing used CD45RA+ CD4+ T cells from PBMCs, pooled from several time points, collected from a donor given antiretroviral therapy, either interrupted or continuous. The cell subset or site label on this specimen signifies: naive CD4+ CD45RA+ CD45RO- T cells.

The nucleotide sequence is TGTGCCAGCAGCTGGACAGGGGGCGTCGGGTCCTACGAGCAGTACTTC. This is translated as CASSWTGGVGSYEQYF. The rearrangement combines TRBV12-3 or TRBV12-4 with TRBJ2-7; 11 bases in the middle match TRBD1. The CDR3, cysteine through phenylalanine, is 16 amino acids long. Here the CDR3 DNA is all that survives: 48 bases in frame from base 1. From V the trimming removes 6 bases and from J it removes 1 base, while the gene matches leave 8 bases of the junction unaccounted for.